The entry below gives a single T cell receptor beta chain sequence along with its context. Its antigen remains unknown. The sample is drawn from a study of identical twins. Study-wide results and caveats: Zero-insertion analyses were open to partial confounding by invariant MAIT and iNKT cells. Fewer insertions were carried by abundant cord blood beta clonotypes, but none was seen in memory repertoires.

From the 5' RACE reads, TCRdb called clonotypes with MiXCR, one entry per CDR3 protein. The table has 700,000 or so distinct CDR3 sequences, approximately 9% seen once. The CDR3 totals 15 residues. V dropped 3 bases and J dropped 3; count of bases not matched to a gene: 4. CDR1 KGHDR and CDR2 SFDVKD come from the germline V gene. These sequences were also reported in another study, on yellow fever vaccine responses in identical twins.

The sequence came from a woman between 18 and 29 years old in good health. V usage is TRBV24-1 and J usage is TRBJ2-3; 8 nucleotides agree with TRBD2. Sequenced: PBMCs. CDR3: CATSDGGRYTDTQYF. Written as DNA, the CDR3 is TGTGCCACCAGTGATGGCGGGAGGTATACAGATACGCAGTATTTT.